This T cell receptor (beta chain) was captured in a study of blood T cell repertoires in COVID-19. Study overall: The United States, Italy and Spain supplied acute and convalescent COVID-19 samples. T cells, B-cell-depleted T cells, or PBMCs supplied cDNA or gDNA.

Clones were sequenced by immunoSEQ multiplex PCR, and TCRdb holds only the in-frame ones, with some missing. The table lists about 190,000 clones, roughly 82% of them singletons. Clinical history reported by participants formed the basis on which cohorts were assigned. The germline V gene encodes CDR1 SGHNT and CDR2 YENEEA. The CDR3 runs to 18 residues. The V end was cut by 4 bases, the J end by 3 bases, with 23 bases between. Sample: PBMCs or T cells enriched from blood (not recorded which). The receptor was isolated from a man aged 40-50 years with acute COVID-19. The chain carries TRBV11-3 and TRBJ2-3, with D possibly being TRBD2 (6 bases). The CDR3 loop is CASSSPGGGNRRTDTQYF. As DNA, the CDR3 is TGTGCCAGCAGCTCTCCCGGGGGAGGCAACCGTAGGACAGATACGCAGTATTTT.